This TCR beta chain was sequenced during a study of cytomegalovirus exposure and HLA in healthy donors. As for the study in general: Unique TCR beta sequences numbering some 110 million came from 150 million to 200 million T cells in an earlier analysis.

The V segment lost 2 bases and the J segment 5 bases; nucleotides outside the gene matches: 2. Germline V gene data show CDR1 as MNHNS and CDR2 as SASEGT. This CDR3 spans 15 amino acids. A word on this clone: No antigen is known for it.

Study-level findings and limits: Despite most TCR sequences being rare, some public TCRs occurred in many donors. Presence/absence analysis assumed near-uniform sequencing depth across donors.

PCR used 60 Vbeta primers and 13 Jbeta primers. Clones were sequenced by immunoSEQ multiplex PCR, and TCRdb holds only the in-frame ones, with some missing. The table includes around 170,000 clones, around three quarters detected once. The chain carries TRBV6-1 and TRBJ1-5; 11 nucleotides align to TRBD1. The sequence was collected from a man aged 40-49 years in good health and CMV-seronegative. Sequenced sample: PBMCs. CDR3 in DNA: TGTGCCAGCAGTGAATGGGGACAGGGGGATCAGCCCCAGCATTTT. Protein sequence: CASSEWGQGDQPQHF.